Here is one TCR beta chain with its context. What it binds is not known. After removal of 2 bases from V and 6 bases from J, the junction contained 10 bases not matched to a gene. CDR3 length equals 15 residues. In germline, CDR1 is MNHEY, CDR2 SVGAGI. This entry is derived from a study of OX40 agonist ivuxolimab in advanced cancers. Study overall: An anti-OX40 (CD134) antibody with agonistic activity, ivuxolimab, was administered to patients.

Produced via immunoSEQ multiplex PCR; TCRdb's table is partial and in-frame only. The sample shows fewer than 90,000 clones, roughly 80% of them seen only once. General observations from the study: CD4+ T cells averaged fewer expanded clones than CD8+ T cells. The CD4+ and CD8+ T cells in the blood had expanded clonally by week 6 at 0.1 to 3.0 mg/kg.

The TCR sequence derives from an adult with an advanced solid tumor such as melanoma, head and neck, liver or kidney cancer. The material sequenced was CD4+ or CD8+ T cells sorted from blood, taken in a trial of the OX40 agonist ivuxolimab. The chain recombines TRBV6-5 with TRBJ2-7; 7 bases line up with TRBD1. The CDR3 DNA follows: TGTGCCAGCAGTTACGGCGACAGGGTCGATGCCGAGCAGTACTTC. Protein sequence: CASSYGDRVDAEQYF.